These 22 T cell receptor beta chains were sequenced from one sample in a study of shared clonotypes between healthy human individuals (dated by TCRdb to 2018 to 2020). CD8 naive samples were CD45RO-negative cells positively selected for CCR7, giving a CD45RA+CCR7+ population that excluded TemRA cells. Libraries were constructed by the immunoSEQ multiplex PCR assay. The table comes from immuneACCESS by way of TCRdb, which keeps in-frame sequences with V and J called. Part of the clones is missing from these tables; in studies checked, under half for an unresolved V gene and the rest for unknown reasons. The sample data list about 2.2 million clones, and under 95% of these were observed just once. The leading ten clones occupy 1.7% of the sample. Input material: naive CD8+ T cells from PBMCs. The intended sense of this specimen's cell subset or site label: CD45RA+CCR7+. The receptors shown here come from a young man in good health. Some clones in this sample may be carry-over from other donors' samples.

The genes are TRBV13 and TRBJ2-7, with D possibly being TRBD2 (6 bases). The ends were cut back, 5 bases at V and 5 bases at J, with 19 bases in the middle. The CDR3 covers 15 residues. Germline lookup yields CDR1 PRHDT and CDR2 FYEKMQ (reference sequence). The CDR3 is CASSPQEGPSDEQYF. CDR3 nucleotide sequence: TGTGCCAGCAGCCCACAGGAGGGGCCTTCAGACGAGCAGTACTTC.

The CDR3 here is CASSLGDTLAGKLFF. CDR3 DNA: TGTGCCAGCAGCTTAGGCGACACTCTCGCCGGAAAACTGTTTTTT. The genes are TRBV7-9 and TRBJ1-4; D is uncertain. Per germline, CDR1 SEHNR and CDR2 FQNEAQ (reference sequence). CDR3 length: 15 amino acids. V lost 1 base, J lost 10 bases, and 16 bases lay in between. Variable domain in full (rest from reference TRBV7-9 and TRBJ1-4): DTGVSQNPRHKITKRGQNVTFRCDPISEHNRLYWYRQTLGQGPEFLTYFQNEAQLEKSRLLSDRFSAERPKGSFSTLEIQRTEQGDSAMYLCASSLGDTLAGKLFFGSGTQLSVL.

The genes are TRBV4-2 and TRBJ2-2, with D possibly being TRBD2 (6 bases). From germline, CDR1 is LGHNA and CDR2 YNFKEQ. Trimming cost V 1 base and J 5 bases, with 14 bases left between them. The CDR3 sequence is 16 residues long. The CDR3 nucleotides read TGTGCCAGCAGCCAAGTTTCGGGGGTTTGGACCGGGGAGCTGTTTTTT. As protein: CASSQVSGVWTGELFF.

Points on this clone: Different DNA sequences within this sample yield the same CDR3. The chain links TRBV7-9 to TRBJ2-2; 7 bases line up with TRBD2. CDR1 SEHNR and CDR2 FQNEAQ come from the germline V gene (reference sequence). This CDR3 comprises 15 residues. V gave up 0 bases and J gave up 6 bases; unmatched junction bases: 4. The CDR3 coding sequence is TGTGCCAGCAGCTTAGCGTCCGCGGGGGCCGGGGAGCTGTTTTTT. Its protein product is CASSLASAGAGELFF. Based on the CDR3 plus reference TRBV7-9 and TRBJ2-2, the full variable domain is DTGVSQNPRHKITKRGQNVTFRCDPISEHNRLYWYRQTLGQGPEFLTYFQNEAQLEKSRLLSDRFSAERPKGSFSTLEIQRTEQGDSAMYLCASSLASAGAGELFFGEGSRLTVL.

J is TRBJ1-4 and V is TRBV6-5; D is unresolved. The ends were cut back, 6 bases at V and 0 bases at J, with 11 bases in the middle. The CDR3 consists of 15 residues. CDR1 is MNHEY, CDR2 SVGAGI, per germline. This CDR3 is CASRHTEATNEKLFF. The CDR3 bases are TGTGCCAGCAGACATACAGAAGCAACTAATGAAAAACTGTTTTTT.

The rearrangement uses TRBV6-1 and TRBJ2-7, with a tentative D call TRBD1 (6 bases). Trimming took 4 bases from V and 2 from J, leaving 12 bases between them. Germline values: CDR1 MNHNS, CDR2 SASEGT. This CDR3 has 14 amino acids. CDR3 amino acids: CASSAGTLPYEQYF. The CDR3 nucleotides read TGTGCCAGCAGTGCCGGGACATTGCCCTACGAGCAGTACTTC.

V and J are TRBV28 and TRBJ2-3; D possibly matches TRBD1 or TRBD2 (5 bases each). The CDR3 has 14 amino acids. V lost 3 bases and J 10 bases, leaving 17 bases between the germline ends. Germline V CDR1 and CDR2: MDHEN, SYDVKM. CDR3 sequence (DNA): TGTGCCAGCAGTTTGAGGGGTTTAAAAGCGGCGCAGTATTTT. It translates to CASSLRGLKAAQYF.

This clone was seen once. The chain employs TRBV11-2 and TRBJ2-7; D is possibly TRBD2 (5 bases). The CDR3 extends over 14 amino acids. Trimming removed 10 bases from V and 3 bases from J, with 19 bases in between. CDR1 is SGHAT and CDR2 is FQNNGV in the germline V gene. CDR3 nucleotide sequence: TGTGCCATCGAGGTCAGCGGACCGGTCTACGAGCAGTACTTC. It translates to CAIEVSGPVYEQYF. Based on the CDR3 plus reference TRBV11-2 and TRBJ2-7, the full variable domain is EAGVAQSPRYKIIEKRQSVAFWCNPISGHATLYWYQQILGQGPKLLIQFQNNGVVDDSQLPKDRFSAERLKGVDSTLKIQPAKLEDSAVYLCAIEVSGPVYEQYFGPGTRLTVT.

CDR3 loop: CASSPDFGPQETQYF. As DNA, the CDR3 is TGTGCCAGCTCACCAGATTTCGGACCACAAGAGACCCAGTACTTC. The chain couples TRBV18 to TRBJ2-5; the D is unclear. The germline CDR1 and CDR2 sequences are KGHSH and LQKENI. The CDR3 spans 15 residues. The V gene lost 2 bases and the J gene lost 2 bases, with 12 bases spanning the gap. Drawing the rest from reference TRBV18 and TRBJ2-5, the complete variable domain is NAGVMQNPRHLVRRRGQEARLRCSPMKGHSHVYWYRQLPEEGLKFMVYLQKENIIDESGMPKERFSAEFPKEGPSILRIQQVVRGDSAAYFCASSPDFGPQETQYFGPGTRLLVL.

The chain uses TRBV9 and TRBJ1-3; D is perhaps TRBD1 (5 bases). Germline V gene lookup returns CDR1 SGDLS and CDR2 YYNGEE. CDR3 length: 14 amino acids. V lost 3 bases and J 3 bases, leaving 10 bases between the germline ends. The CDR3 bases are TGTGCCAGCAGCGCCCGGGACCGTGGAAACACCATATATTTT. Translating gives CASSARDRGNTIYF.

This chain uses TRBV9 with TRBJ2-2; D remains unclear. V was shortened by 4 bases and J by 2 bases, with 9 bases between the two germline ends. The CDR3 runs 14 residues. Germline V CDR1 and CDR2: SGDLS, YYNGEE. CDR3 sequence: CASSPDSNTGELFF. CDR3 nucleotides: TGTGCCAGCAGCCCCGACTCTAACACCGGGGAGCTGTTTTTT.

The sample holds one count of this clone. V is TRBV10-1 and J is TRBJ2-1; D might be TRBD2 (6 bases). V shed 3 bases and J shed 5 bases, with 11 bases lying between them. Per the germline V gene, CDR1 is WNHNN and CDR2 is SYGVQD (reference sequence). This CDR3 is built from 14 residues. The CDR3 sequence is CASSDGGIDNEQFF. The CDR3 nucleotides read TGCGCCAGCAGTGACGGCGGGATAGACAATGAGCAGTTCTTC.

This clone occurred once. The chain combines TRBV4-1 with TRBJ2-2; the match to TRBD1 covers 7 bases. J gave up 6 bases and V 4 bases, and 5 bases lay outside the gene matches. Germline CDR1 and CDR2: MGHRA and YSYEKL. This CDR3 is built from 14 residues. In DNA, the CDR3 is TGCGCCAGCAGCCGCGACAGGGTCCCCGGGGAGCTGTTTTTT. Protein sequence: CASSRDRVPGELFF.

The chain uses TRBV12-2 and TRBJ1-5; the D segment call TRBD1 is taken from the table without a DNA check. TRBV12-2 is deemed a pseudogene. The CDR3 has 17 amino acids. CDR3: CASRRGRDSHSNQPQHF. The CDR3 nucleotides read TGTGCAAGTCGCCGGGGCCGGGACAGCCATAGCAATCAGCCCCAGCATTTT.

This chain joins TRBV5-4 and TRBJ2-1; 7 bases map to TRBD1. Trimming cost V 3 bases and J 8 bases; bases outside gene matches: 5. Germline V gene sequence: CDR1 SGHNT, CDR2 YYREEE (reference sequence). This CDR3 spans 13 amino acids. CDR3 DNA sequence: TGTGCCAGCAGCTCTGACAGGGTCTATGAGCAGTTCTTC. It specifies CASSSDRVYEQFF.

This chain connects TRBV11-2 to TRBJ2-1, with unresolved D. The CDR3 runs 17 residues. Germline CDR1 and CDR2: SGHAT and FQNNGV. The V gene lost 3 bases and the J gene lost 4 bases, with 19 bases spanning the gap. The CDR3 is CASSFRRGGAIYNEQFF. The CDR3 DNA reads TGTGCCAGCAGCTTCCGCCGCGGCGGCGCCATATACAATGAGCAGTTCTTC.

This chain's CDR3 is CASSPLWLAGVREQFF. The CDR3 DNA sequence: TGTGCCAGCTCACCACTGTGGCTAGCGGGAGTACGTGAGCAGTTCTTC. This chain links TRBV18 with TRBJ2-1, with 10 nucleotides matching TRBD2. Germline CDR1 KGHSH, CDR2 LQKENI. V lost 1 base to trimming and J lost 9 bases; unmatched junction nucleotides: 9. The CDR3 has 16 amino acids.

The chain recombines TRBV9 with TRBJ2-7; 7 bases line up with TRBD1. V shed 3 bases, J shed 1 base, and the junction held 4 bases outside the gene matches. This CDR3 is built from 14 residues. The V gene's germline CDR1 is SGDLS and CDR2 YYNGEE. The CDR3 coding sequence is TGTGCCAGCAGCGGGTCAGGGGGATCCTACGAGCAGTACTTC. Protein product: CASSGSGGSYEQYF.

This clone was counted a single time. In DNA form, the CDR3 reads TGTGCCAGTAGGGGACAGGGGGGACCCATGAACACTGAAGCTTTCTTT. This sequence encodes CASRGQGGPMNTEAFF. This rearrangement joins TRBV19 to TRBJ1-1, with TRBD1 matching over 11 bases. Losses at the gene ends were 6 bases for V and 0 bases for J; bases not matched to a gene: 6. The CDR3 covers 16 residues. The germline CDR1 and CDR2 sequences are LNHDA and SQIVND (reference sequence). The whole variable domain, remainder taken from reference TRBV19 and TRBJ1-1, is DGGITQSPKYLFRKEGQNVTLSCEQNLNHDAMYWYRQDPGQGLRLIYYSQIVNDFQKGDIAEGYSVSREKKESFPLTVTSAQKNPTAFYLCASRGQGGPMNTEAFFGQGTRLTVV.

CDR3 amino acids: CASSSGTVEAFF. CDR3 DNA: TGTGCCAGCAGCTCGGGGACAGTTGAAGCTTTCTTT. The chain is built from TRBV5-4 and TRBJ1-1, with 7 nucleotides matching TRBD1. The CDR3 totals 12 residues. Germline loops: CDR1 SGHNT, CDR2 YYREEE (reference sequence). Losses at the gene ends were 3 bases for V and 7 bases for J; bases not matched to a gene: 3.

The V call is TRBV27, the J call TRBJ2-2, with a tentative D call TRBD2 (6 bases). The CDR3 extends over 13 amino acids. Per germline, CDR1 MNHEY and CDR2 SMNVEV (reference sequence). Trimming pared 6 bases from V and 5 bases from J, leaving 10 bases between. The CDR3 region has the DNA TGTGCCAGCAGACCCAGCGGGACCGGGGAGCTGTTTTTT. It specifies CASRPSGTGELFF.

The J gene is TRBJ2-3, the V gene TRBV6-6; D ambiguous. Germline lookup yields CDR1 MNHNY and CDR2 SVGAGI (reference sequence). The CDR3 has 12 residues. Trimming stripped 4 bases from V and 4 bases from J, with 6 bases between. The chain's CDR3 is CASSLGADTQYF. CDR3 coding DNA: TGTGCCAGCAGTTTAGGAGCAGATACGCAGTATTTT.